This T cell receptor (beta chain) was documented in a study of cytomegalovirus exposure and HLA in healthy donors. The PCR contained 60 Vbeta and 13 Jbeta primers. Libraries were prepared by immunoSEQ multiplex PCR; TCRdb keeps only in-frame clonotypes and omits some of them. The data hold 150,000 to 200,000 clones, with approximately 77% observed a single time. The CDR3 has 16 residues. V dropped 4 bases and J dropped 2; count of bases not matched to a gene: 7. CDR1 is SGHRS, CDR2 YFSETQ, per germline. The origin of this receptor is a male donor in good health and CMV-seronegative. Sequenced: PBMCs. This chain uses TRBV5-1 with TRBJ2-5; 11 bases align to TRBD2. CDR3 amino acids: CASSTGLAATQETQYF. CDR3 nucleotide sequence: TGCGCCAGCAGCACGGGACTAGCGGCGACACAAGAGACCCAGTACTTC.